Below, 22 T cell receptor beta chains from the same sample are listed, as sequenced in a study of cytomegalovirus exposure and HLA in healthy donors. Primers included in the PCR were 60 Vbeta and 13 Jbeta primers. Assay used: immunoSEQ multiplex PCR; TCRdb lists only in-frame clones, some missing. Its table lists about 160,000 clones. The specimen sequenced was PBMCs. These receptors all come from a man younger than 45 in good health and CMV-seronegative.

The chain uses TRBV7-9 and TRBJ1-6; D uncertain. The CDR3 has 15 amino acids. V was trimmed by 2 bases and J by 8 bases, leaving 13 bases between them. Germline V gives CDR1 SEHNR, CDR2 FQNEAQ (reference sequence). Here the CDR3 reads CASSLSGRGYSPLHF. DNA of the CDR3: TGTGCCAGCAGCTTAAGTGGTCGAGGTTATTCACCCCTCCACTTT.

The chain has TRBV5-1 and TRBJ2-1; 13 positions match TRBD2. This CDR3 region has 16 residues. J lost 9 bases, V lost 6 bases, and 12 bases had no gene match. Germline loops: CDR1 SGHRS, CDR2 YFSETQ. The CDR3: CASKSQGLAGQGEQFF. The CDR3 DNA reads TGCGCCAGCAAATCCCAGGGACTAGCGGGACAGGGTGAGCAGTTCTTC.

The V call is TRBV28, the J call TRBJ2-7; TRBD1 might be the D (6 bases). V lost 4 bases, J lost 8 bases, and 12 bases lay in between. The germline gives CDR1 MDHEN, CDR2 SYDVKM. CDR3 size: 12 residues. Here the CDR3 DNA reads TGTGCCAGCAGTTGGGGGCAGGGAAAGCAGTACTTC. Residues: CASSWGQGKQYF.

J is TRBJ2-7 and V is TRBV5-6, with TRBD2 as a possible D gene (6 bases). The CDR3 sequence is 15 residues long. V lost 6 bases and J 3 bases, leaving 19 bases between the germline ends. CDR1 is SGHDT, CDR2 YYEEEE, per germline. CDR3 coding DNA: TGTGCCAGCAAGATGGGGCGGCGGGGAGACTACGAGCAGTACTTC. Amino acids: CASKMGRRGDYEQYF.

The V and J genes are TRBV15 and TRBJ2-7; 7 nucleotides line up with TRBD1. V lost 0 bases, J lost 6 bases, and 8 bases stayed unmatched. Germline V gene lookup returns CDR1 LNHNV and CDR2 YYDKDF (reference sequence). This CDR3 is built from 15 residues. The CDR3 nucleotides are TGTGCCACCAGCAGAGATCGAGAGGGGGCCGGCGAGCAGTACTTC. Residues: CATSRDREGAGEQYF.

The chain links TRBV5-1 to TRBJ2-1; D is possibly TRBD1 (5 bases). Germline CDR1 SGHRS, CDR2 YFSETQ. The CDR3 spans 14 residues. V was clipped by 6 bases and J by 0 bases, with 10 bases between them. DNA for the CDR3: TGCGCCAGCACCACGGACAACTCCTACAATGAGCAGTTCTTC. Translation gives CASTTDNSYNEQFF.

The chain employs TRBV7-9 and TRBJ1-5; D is undetermined. Germline CDR1 is SEHNR and CDR2 is FQNEAQ (reference sequence). Between the trimmed V and J ends, which lost 5 bases and 4 bases, there was a span of 6 bases. This CDR3 comprises 12 residues. The CDR3 loop is CASSPLNQPQHF. The CDR3 DNA is TGTGCCAGCAGCCCCCTGAATCAGCCCCAGCATTTT.

J is TRBJ2-5 and V is TRBV10-1; 11 nucleotides agree with TRBD2. After removal of 2 bases from V and 4 bases from J, the junction contained 0 bases not matched to a gene. The CDR3 spans 14 residues. From germline, CDR1 is WNHNN and CDR2 SYGVQD (reference sequence). DNA for the CDR3: TGCGCCAGCAGTGAGCTAGCGGGAGGAGAGACCCAGTACTTC. As protein: CASSELAGGETQYF.

This chain uses TRBV11-3 with TRBJ2-2, with a weak D call TRBD2 (5 bases). The CDR3 loop spans 13 amino acids. From germline, CDR1 is SGHNT and CDR2 YENEEA. Trimming removed 3 bases at V and 5 bases at J, with 7 bases between. The CDR3 DNA reads TGTGCCAGCAGCTTCACTAGAACCGGGGAGCTGTTTTTT. Translating it yields CASSFTRTGELFF.

The rearrangement joins TRBV10-1 to TRBJ2-6; 7 nucleotides align to TRBD1. Germline CDR1 WNHNN, CDR2 SYGVQD (reference sequence). V shed 6 bases and J 0 bases; nucleotides not matched to a gene: 5. This CDR3 has 16 amino acids. CDR3: CASSRGQSSGANVLTF. CDR3 DNA: TGCGCCAGCAGCCGGGGACAGAGCTCTGGGGCCAACGTCCTGACTTTC.

The gene calls are TRBV18 and TRBJ1-3, with TRBD1 matching 12 bases. V shed 3 bases and J 4 bases; nucleotides not matched to a gene: 7. CDR3 length equals 17 residues. From germline, CDR1 is KGHSH and CDR2 LQKENI. The chain's CDR3 is CASSPSGQGAKGNTIYF. DNA of the CDR3: TGTGCCAGCTCACCCTCGGGACAGGGGGCGAAAGGAAACACCATATATTTT.

Points on this clone: At one end, the junction sequence differs from germline, possibly due to a read error. The chain is built from TRBV7-9 and TRBJ1-3, with a tentative D call TRBD1 (5 bases). Germline V CDR1 and CDR2: SEHNR, FQNEAQ (reference sequence). This CDR3 region has 12 residues. The CDR3 here is CASSLGGNTTYF. DNA of the CDR3: TGTGCCAGCAGCCTCGGGGGTAACACCACATATTTT.

The rearrangement links TRBV7-2 to TRBJ1-5, with D unclear. V was trimmed by 2 bases and J by 0 bases, leaving 17 bases between them. The CDR3 sequence is 18 residues long. Per germline, CDR1 SGHTA and CDR2 FQGNSA. The CDR3: CASSLIVASDYSNQPQHF. Here the CDR3 DNA reads TGTGCCAGCAGCTTAATCGTAGCGTCAGATTATAGCAATCAGCCCCAGCATTTT. The full variable domain, in which reference TRBV7-2 and TRBJ1-5 provide the parts outside the CDR3, is GAGVSQSPSNKVTEKGKDVELRCDPISGHTALYWYRQSLGQGLEFLIYFQGNSAPDKSGLPSDRFSAERTGGSVSTLTIQRTQQEDSAVYLCASSLIVASDYSNQPQHFGDGTRLSIL.

The chain employs TRBV5-6 and TRBJ2-5; the match to TRBD1 covers 7 bases. The DNA end lines up better with TRBJ2-7; the J call may be wrong. There are 13 residues in the CDR3. Germline V lookup: CDR1 SGHDT, CDR2 YYEEEE. CDR3 residues: CASSLTGNYEQYF. The CDR3 region has the DNA TGTGCCAGCAGCCTGACAGGGAACTACGAGCAGTACTTC.

The chain combines TRBV7-2 with TRBJ2-5; D remains ambiguous. The DNA matches TRBJ2-7 better at its end, which makes the J call doubtful. The germline gives CDR1 SGHTA, CDR2 FQGNSA. This CDR3 has 13 amino acids. The CDR3: CASTKTHSYEQYF. The CDR3 nucleotides are TGTGCCAGCACCAAGACTCACTCCTACGAGCAGTACTTC.

This chain uses TRBV27 with TRBJ2-6; no clear D. Trimming took off 8 bases at V and 0 bases at J, with 8 bases between the two ends. CDR1 is MNHEY and CDR2 is SMNVEV in the germline V gene (reference sequence). This CDR3 spans 14 amino acids. This CDR3 reads CASSLYSGANVLTF. CDR3 bases: TGTGCCAGCTCTCTATACTCTGGGGCCAACGTCCTGACTTTC.

The V and J genes are TRBV28 and TRBJ1-2; a possible D gene is TRBD1 (5 bases). Per the germline V gene, CDR1 is MDHEN and CDR2 is SYDVKM. V lost 6 bases to trimming and J lost 8 bases, with 16 bases between them. CDR3 size: 13 residues. CDR3 sequence: CASREGPGRGYTF. In DNA, the CDR3 is TGTGCCAGCAGGGAGGGACCGGGACGGGGCTACACCTTC.

The chain has TRBV7-2 and TRBJ2-5, with TRBD1 matching over 7 bases. CDR3 length equals 15 residues. Germline CDR1 reads SGHTA; CDR2 reads FQGNSA. With V trimmed by 5 bases and J by 2 bases, 8 bases remained unmatched. CDR3 in amino acids: CASSPYRGQQETQYF. The CDR3 coding sequence is TGTGCCAGCAGCCCTTACAGGGGTCAACAAGAGACCCAGTACTTC.

This chain links TRBV2 with TRBJ1-2, with D possibly TRBD1 on 5 matching bases. CDR3 size: 15 residues. The V gene lost 10 bases and the J gene lost 0 bases, with 18 bases spanning the gap. CDR1 is SNHLY, CDR2 FYNNEI, per germline. CDR3 sequence: CATSLVRETNYGYTF. DNA for the CDR3: TGTGCCACCTCGCTTGTCAGGGAAACTAACTATGGCTACACCTTC.

The gene calls are TRBV5-1 and TRBJ2-7, with D perhaps TRBD1 (6 bases). Looked up from germline, CDR1 is SGHRS and CDR2 is YFSETQ. The CDR3 is 13 residues long. V was cut by 2 bases and J by 6 bases, with 12 bases left in between. DNA for the CDR3: TGCGCCAGCAGCTTCAACAGGGATGGCGAGCAGTACTTC. Encoded protein: CASSFNRDGEQYF.

V is TRBV9 and J is TRBJ1-1; D is possibly TRBD1 (6 bases). Between the trimmed V and J ends, which lost 6 bases and 0 bases, there was a span of 9 bases. The CDR3 extends over 13 amino acids. Germline-derived CDR1 and CDR2 are SGDLS and YYNGEE. The CDR3 sequence is CASTRGMNTEAFF. The DNA of the CDR3 is TGTGCCAGCACCAGGGGTATGAACACTGAAGCTTTCTTT.

V is TRBV18 and J is TRBJ2-2; TRBD1 might be the D (6 bases). The V end lost 4 bases, the J end lost 6 bases, and 15 bases lay between the germline ends. Germline CDR1 and CDR2: KGHSH and LQKENI. The CDR3 runs 15 residues. The CDR3 DNA follows: TGTGCCAGCTCACGGACCGGGACACCCGCCGGGGAGCTGTTTTTT. It encodes CASSRTGTPAGELFF.